Sequencing of this TCR beta chain was carried out in a study of CD8 T cells in ankylosing spondylitis. Germline V gene sequence: CDR1 SEHNR, CDR2 FQNEAQ (reference sequence). The J segment lost 7 bases and the V segment lost 3 bases, leaving 7 bases of the junction unmatched. The CDR3 has 15 amino acids. There are a few counts of this clonotype. TCRdb reprocessed the 5' RACE reads via MiXCR and lists one record per CDR3 protein. The sample holds fewer than 350,000 distinct CDR3 sequences, more than 9% seen once. The source of this sequence is a female donor with ankylosing spondylitis or in good health (not recorded which). This rearrangement joins TRBV7-9 to TRBJ2-2; 8 positions match TRBD1. Sample: blood, either unsorted or a sorted T cell fraction (not recorded which). The CDR3 DNA is TGTGCCAGCAGCTTCCTGGACAGGGTCATCGGGGAGCTGTTTTTT. Residues: CASSFLDRVIGELFF.